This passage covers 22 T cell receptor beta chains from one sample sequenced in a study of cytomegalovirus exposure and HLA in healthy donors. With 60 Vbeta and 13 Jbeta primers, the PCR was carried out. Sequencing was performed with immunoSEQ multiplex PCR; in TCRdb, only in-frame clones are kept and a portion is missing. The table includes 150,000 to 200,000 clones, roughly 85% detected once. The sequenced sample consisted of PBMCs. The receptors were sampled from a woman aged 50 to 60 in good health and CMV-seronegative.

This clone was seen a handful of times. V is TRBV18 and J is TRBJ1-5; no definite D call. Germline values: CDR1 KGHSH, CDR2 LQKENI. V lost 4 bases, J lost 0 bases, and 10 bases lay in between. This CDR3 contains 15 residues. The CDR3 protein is CASSLRQASNQPQHF. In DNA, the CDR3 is TGTGCCAGCTCACTCCGACAAGCTAGCAATCAGCCCCAGCATTTT.

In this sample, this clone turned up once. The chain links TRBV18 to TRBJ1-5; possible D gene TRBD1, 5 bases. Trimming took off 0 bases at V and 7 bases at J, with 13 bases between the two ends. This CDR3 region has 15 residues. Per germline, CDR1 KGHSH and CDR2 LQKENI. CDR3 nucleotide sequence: TGTGCCAGCTCACCACCGCCAGGGTTTATGCAGCCCCAGCATTTT. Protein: CASSPPPGFMQPQHF. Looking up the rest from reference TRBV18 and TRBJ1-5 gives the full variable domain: NAGVMQNPRHLVRRRGQEARLRCSPMKGHSHVYWYRQLPEEGLKFMVYLQKENIIDESGMPKERFSAEFPKEGPSILRIQQVVRGDSAAYFCASSPPPGFMQPQHFGDGTRLSIL.

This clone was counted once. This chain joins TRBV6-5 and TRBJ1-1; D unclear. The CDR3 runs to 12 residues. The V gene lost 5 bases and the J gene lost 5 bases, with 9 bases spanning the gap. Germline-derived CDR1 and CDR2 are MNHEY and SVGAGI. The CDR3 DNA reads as TGTGCCAGCAGTGTAAGAGGGACTGAAGCTTTCTTT. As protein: CASSVRGTEAFF.

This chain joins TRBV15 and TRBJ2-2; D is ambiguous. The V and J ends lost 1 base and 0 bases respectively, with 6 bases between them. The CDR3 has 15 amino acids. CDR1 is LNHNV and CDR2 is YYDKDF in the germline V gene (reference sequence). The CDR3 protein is CATSRARTNTGELFF. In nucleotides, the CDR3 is TGTGCCACCAGCAGAGCGCGTACGAACACCGGGGAGCTGTTTTTT.

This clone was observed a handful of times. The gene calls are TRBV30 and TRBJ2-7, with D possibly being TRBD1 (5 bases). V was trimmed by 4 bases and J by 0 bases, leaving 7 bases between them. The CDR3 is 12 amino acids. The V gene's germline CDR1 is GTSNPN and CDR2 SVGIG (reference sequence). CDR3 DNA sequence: TGTGCCTGGAACAGGCCCTCCTACGAGCAGTACTTC. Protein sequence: CAWNRPSYEQYF. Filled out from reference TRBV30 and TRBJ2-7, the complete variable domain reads SQTIHQWPATLVQPVGSPLSLECTVEGTSNPNLYWYRQAAGRGLQLLFYSVGIGQISSEVPQNLSASRPQDRQFILSSKKLLLSDSGFYLCAWNRPSYEQYFGPGTRLTVT.

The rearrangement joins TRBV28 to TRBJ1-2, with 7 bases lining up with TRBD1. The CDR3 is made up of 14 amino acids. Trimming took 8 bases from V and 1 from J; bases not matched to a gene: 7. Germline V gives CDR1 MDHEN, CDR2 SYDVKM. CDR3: CASRDSLFNYGYTF. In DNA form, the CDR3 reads TGTGCCAGCCGGGACAGCCTGTTTAACTATGGCTACACCTTC.

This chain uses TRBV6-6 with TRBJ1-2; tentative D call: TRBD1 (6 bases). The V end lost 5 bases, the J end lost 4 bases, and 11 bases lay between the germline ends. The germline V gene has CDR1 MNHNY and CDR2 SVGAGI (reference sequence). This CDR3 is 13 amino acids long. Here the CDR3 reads CASSDGQFYGYTF. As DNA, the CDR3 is TGTGCCAGCAGTGATGGACAGTTCTATGGCTACACCTTC.

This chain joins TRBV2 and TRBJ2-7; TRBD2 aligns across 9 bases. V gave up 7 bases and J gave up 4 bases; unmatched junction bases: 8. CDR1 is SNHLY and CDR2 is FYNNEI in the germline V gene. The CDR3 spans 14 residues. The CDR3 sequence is CASTQGLALYEQYF. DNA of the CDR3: TGTGCCAGCACCCAGGGACTAGCCCTTTACGAGCAGTACTTC.

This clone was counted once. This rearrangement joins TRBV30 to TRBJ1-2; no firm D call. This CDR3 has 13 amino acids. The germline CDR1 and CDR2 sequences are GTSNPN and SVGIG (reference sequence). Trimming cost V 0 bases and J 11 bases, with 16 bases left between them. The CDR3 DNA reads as TGTGCCTGGAGTGTACTCGGAGGGAATAGTTACACCTTC. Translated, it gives CAWSVLGGNSYTF.

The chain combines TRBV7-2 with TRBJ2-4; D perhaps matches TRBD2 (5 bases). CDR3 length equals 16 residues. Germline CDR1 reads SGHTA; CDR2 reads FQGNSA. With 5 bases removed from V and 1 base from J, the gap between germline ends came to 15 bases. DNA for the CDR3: TGTGCCAGCAGCCCAGGAGGTCTCTTGGCCAAAAACATTCAGTACTTC. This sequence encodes CASSPGGLLAKNIQYF.

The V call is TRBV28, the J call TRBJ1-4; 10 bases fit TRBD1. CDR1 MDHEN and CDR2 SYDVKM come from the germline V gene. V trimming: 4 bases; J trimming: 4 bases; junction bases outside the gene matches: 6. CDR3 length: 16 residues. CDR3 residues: CASSYGTGELNEKLFF. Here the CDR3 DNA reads TGTGCCAGCAGTTACGGGACAGGGGAACTTAATGAAAAACTGTTTTTT.

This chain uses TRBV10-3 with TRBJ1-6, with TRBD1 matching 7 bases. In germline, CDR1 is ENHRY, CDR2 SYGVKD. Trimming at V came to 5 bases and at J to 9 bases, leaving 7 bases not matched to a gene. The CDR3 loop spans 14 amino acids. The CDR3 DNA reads TGTGCCATCAGTTCGACAGGGCAGGGTTCACCCCTCCACTTT. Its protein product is CAISSTGQGSPLHF.

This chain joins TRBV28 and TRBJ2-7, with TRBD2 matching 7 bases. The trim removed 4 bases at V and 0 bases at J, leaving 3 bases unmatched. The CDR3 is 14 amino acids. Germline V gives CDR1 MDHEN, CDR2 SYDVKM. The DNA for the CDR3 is TGTGCCAGCAGTTCACTAGCGCCCTCCTACGAGCAGTACTTC. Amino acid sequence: CASSSLAPSYEQYF. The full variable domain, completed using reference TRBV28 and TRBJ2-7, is DVKVTQSSRYLVKRTGEKVFLECVQDMDHENMFWYRQDPGLGLRLIYFSYDVKMKEKGDIPEGYSVSREKKERFSLILESASTNQTSMYLCASSSLAPSYEQYFGPGTRLTVT.

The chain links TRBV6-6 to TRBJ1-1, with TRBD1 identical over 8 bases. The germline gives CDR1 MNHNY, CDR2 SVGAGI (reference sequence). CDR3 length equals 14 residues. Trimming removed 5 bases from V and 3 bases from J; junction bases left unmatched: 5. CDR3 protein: CASSRQGRDTEAFF. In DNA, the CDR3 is TGTGCCAGCAGTCGACAGGGGAGGGACACTGAAGCTTTCTTT.

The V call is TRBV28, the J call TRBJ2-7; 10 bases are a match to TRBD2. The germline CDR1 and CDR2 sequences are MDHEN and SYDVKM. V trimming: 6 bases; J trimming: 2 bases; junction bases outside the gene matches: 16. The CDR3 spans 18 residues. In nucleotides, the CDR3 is TGTGCCAGCAGACCGGGACAGCCAACTAGCGGGGAGCCCTACGAGCAGTACTTC. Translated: CASRPGQPTSGEPYEQYF.

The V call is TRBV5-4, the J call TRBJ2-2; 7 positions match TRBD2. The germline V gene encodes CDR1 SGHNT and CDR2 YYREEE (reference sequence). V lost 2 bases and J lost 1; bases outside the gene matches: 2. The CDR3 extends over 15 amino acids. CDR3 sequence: CASSLKRGNTGELFF. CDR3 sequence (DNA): TGTGCCAGCAGCTTAAAGCGGGGGAACACCGGGGAGCTGTTTTTT.

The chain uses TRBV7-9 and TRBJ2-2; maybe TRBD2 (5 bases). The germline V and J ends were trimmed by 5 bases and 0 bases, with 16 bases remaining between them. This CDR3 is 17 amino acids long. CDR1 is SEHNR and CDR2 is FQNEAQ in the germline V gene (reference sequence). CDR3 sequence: CASSPREQTSNTGELFF. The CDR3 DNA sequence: TGTGCCAGCAGCCCAAGGGAGCAAACCTCGAACACCGGGGAGCTGTTTTTT. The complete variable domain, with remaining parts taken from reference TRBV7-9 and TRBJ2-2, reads DTGVSQNPRHKITKRGQNVTFRCDPISEHNRLYWYRQTLGQGPEFLTYFQNEAQLEKSRLLSDRFSAERPKGSFSTLEIQRTEQGDSAMYLCASSPREQTSNTGELFFGEGSRLTVL.

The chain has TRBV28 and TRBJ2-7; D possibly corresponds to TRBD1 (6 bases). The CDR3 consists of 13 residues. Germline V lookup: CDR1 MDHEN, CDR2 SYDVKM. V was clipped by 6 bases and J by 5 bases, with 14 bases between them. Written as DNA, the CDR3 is TGTGCCAGCAGGTCGCAGGGGATCCACGAGCAGTACTTC. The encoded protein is CASRSQGIHEQYF.

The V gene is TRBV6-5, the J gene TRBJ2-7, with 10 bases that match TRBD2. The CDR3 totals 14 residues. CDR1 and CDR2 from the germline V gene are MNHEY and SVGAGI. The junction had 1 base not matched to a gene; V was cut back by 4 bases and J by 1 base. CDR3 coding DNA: TGTGCCAGCAGTTTGACTAGCGGGTCCTACGAGCAGTACTTC. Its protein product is CASSLTSGSYEQYF.

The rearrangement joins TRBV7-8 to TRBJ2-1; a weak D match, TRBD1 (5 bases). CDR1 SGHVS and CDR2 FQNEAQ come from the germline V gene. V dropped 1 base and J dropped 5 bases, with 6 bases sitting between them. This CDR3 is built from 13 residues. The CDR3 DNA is TGTGCCAGCAGCTTAGAAGGGGACAATGAGCAGTTCTTC. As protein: CASSLEGDNEQFF. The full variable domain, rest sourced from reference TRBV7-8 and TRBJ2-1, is GAGVSQSPRYKVAKRGQDVALRCDPISGHVSLFWYQQALGQGPEFLTYFQNEAQLDKSGLPSDRFFAERPEGSVSTLKIQRTQQEDSAVYLCASSLEGDNEQFFGPGTRLTVL.

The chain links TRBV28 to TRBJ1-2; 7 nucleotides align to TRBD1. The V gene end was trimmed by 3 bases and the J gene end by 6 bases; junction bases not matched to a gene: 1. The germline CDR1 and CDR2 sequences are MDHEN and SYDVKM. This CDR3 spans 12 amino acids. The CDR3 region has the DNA TGTGCCAGCAGTTTCCAGGGGGATGGCTACACCTTC. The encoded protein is CASSFQGDGYTF.

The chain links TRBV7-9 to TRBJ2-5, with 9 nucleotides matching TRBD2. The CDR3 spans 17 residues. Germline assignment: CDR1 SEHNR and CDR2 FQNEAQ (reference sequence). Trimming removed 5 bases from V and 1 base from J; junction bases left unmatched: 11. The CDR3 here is CASSPPRGLAAQETQYF. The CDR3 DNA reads TGTGCCAGCAGCCCGCCTCGGGGACTAGCAGCCCAAGAGACCCAGTACTTC.